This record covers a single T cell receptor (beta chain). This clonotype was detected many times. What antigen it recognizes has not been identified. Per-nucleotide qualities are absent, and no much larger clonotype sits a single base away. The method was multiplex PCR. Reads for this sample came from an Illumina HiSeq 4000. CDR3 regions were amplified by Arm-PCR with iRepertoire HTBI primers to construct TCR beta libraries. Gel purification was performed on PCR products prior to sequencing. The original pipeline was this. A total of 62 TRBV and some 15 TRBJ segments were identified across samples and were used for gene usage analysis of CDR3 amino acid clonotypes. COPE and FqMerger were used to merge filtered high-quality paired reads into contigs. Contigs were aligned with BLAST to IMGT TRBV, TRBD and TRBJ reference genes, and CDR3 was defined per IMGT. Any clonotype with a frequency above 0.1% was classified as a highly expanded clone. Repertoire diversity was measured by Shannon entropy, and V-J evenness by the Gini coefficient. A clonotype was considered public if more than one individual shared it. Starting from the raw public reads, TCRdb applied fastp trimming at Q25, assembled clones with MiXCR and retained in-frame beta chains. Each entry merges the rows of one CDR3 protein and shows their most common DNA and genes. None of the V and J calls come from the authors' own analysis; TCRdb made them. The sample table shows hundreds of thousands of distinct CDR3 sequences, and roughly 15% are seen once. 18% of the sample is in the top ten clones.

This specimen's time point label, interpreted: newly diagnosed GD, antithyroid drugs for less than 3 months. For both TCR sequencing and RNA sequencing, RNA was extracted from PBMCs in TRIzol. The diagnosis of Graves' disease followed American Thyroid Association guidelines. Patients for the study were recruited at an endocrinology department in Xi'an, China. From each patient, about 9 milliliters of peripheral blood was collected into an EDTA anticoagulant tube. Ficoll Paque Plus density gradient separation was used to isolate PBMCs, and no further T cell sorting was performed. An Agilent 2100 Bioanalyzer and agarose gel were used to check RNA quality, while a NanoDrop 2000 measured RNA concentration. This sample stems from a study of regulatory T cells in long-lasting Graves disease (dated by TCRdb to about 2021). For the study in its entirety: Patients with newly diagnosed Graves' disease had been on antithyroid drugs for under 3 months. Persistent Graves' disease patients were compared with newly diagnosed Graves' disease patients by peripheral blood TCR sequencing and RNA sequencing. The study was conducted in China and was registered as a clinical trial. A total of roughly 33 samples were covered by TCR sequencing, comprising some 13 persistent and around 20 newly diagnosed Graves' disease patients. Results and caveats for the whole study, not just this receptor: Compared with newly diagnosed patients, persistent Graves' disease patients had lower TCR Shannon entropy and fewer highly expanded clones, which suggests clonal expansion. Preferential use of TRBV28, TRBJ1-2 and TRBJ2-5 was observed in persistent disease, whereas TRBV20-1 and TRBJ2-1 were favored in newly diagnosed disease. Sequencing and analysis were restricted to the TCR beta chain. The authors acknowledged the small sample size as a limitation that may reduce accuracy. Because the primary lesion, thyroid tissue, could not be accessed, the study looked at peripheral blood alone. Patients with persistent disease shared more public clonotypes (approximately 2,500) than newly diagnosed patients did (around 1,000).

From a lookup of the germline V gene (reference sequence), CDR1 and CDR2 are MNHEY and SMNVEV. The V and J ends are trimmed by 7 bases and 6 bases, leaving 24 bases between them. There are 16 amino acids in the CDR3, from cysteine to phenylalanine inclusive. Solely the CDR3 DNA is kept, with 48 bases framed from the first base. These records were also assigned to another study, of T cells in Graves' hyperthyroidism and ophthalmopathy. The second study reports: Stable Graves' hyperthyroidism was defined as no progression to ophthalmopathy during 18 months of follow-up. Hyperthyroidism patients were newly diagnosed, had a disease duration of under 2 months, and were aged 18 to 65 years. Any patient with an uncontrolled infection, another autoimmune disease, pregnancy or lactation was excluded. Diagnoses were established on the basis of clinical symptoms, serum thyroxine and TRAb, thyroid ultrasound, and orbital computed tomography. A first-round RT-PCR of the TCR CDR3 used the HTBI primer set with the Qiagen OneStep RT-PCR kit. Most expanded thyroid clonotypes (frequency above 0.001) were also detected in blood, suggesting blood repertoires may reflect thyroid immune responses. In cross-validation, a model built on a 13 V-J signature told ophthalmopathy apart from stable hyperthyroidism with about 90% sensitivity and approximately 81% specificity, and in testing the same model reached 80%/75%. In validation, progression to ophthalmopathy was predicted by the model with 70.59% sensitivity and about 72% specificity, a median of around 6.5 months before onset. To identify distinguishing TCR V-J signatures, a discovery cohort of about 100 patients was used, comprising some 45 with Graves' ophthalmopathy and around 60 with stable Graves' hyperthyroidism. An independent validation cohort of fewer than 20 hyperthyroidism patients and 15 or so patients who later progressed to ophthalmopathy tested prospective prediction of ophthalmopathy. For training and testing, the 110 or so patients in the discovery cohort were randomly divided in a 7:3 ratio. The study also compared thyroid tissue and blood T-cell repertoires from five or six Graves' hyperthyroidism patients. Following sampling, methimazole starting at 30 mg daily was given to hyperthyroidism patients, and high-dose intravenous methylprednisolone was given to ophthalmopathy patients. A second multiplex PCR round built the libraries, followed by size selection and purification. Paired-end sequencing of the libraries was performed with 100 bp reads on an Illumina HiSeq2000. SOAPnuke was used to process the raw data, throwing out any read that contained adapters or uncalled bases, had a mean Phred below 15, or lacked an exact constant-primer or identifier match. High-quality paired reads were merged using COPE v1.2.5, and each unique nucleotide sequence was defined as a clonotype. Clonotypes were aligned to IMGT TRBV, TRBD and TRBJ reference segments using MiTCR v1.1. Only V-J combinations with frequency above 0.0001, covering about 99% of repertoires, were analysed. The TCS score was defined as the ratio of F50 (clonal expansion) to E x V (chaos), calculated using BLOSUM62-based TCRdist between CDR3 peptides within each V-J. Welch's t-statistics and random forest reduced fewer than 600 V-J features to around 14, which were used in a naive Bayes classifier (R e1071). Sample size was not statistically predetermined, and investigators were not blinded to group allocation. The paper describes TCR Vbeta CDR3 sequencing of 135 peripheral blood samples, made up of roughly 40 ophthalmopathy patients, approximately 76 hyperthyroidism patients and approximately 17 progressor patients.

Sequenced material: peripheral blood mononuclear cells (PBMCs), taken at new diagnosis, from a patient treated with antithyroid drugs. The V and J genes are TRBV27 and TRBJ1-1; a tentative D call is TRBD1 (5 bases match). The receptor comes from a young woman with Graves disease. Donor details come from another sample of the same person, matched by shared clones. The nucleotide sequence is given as TGTGCCAGCACCTCAGGGATGAATGGCGGCGGCTCTGAAGCTTTCTTT. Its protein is CASTSGMNGGGSEAFF.